This TCR beta chain was retrieved from a study of OX40 agonist ivuxolimab in advanced cancers. Regarding the study in general: Ivuxolimab, which targeted the costimulatory receptor OX40 (CD134), was an agonistic, fully human IgG2 monoclonal antibody. Intravenous ivuxolimab was administered to patients every 2 weeks at six dose levels: 0.01, 0.1, 0.3, 1.5, 3 and 10 mg/kg. Of the approximately 50 patients in dose escalation, around 19 had hepatocellular carcinoma, around 15 had melanoma, 9 had renal cell carcinoma and 9 had head and neck cancer. A male proportion of roughly 85% and a mean age of 60 years, ranging from about 23 to 90, were recorded for the dose-escalation cohort. Patients were allowed to have had prior anti-PD-1, anti-PD-L1 or anti-CTLA-4 therapy, and around 43% of the dose-escalation patients had been treated with checkpoint inhibitors. Partial responses were achieved by three dose-escalation patients, of whom one had hepatocellular carcinoma and two had cutaneous melanoma. The purpose of peripheral TCRbeta sequencing was to test whether ivuxolimab changed TCR sequence diversity and led to clonal T-cell expansion. The monotherapy dose-escalation portion (N of about 50 patients) of the phase I ivuxolimab trial is reported in the paper. Here is what the overall study found, with its caveats: Partial responders in the 0.1-3.0 mg/kg groups had among the lowest normalized peripheral clonal expansion, especially among CD8+ T cells. After ivuxolimab, expanded clones were on average more numerous among CD8+ T cells than among CD4+ T cells. Low levels of normalized T-cell clonal expansion were also seen in some patients who did not respond. Clonal expansion of both CD4+ and CD8+ blood T cells was observed from baseline to week 6 at doses 0.1 to 3.0 mg/kg. The antigen specificity of the peripheral T cells that underwent clonal expansion was not determined.

With respect to this clone: Its antigen is still unknown. No quality values exist for individual bases; no much larger clone is one base distant.

The trial excluded patients who had a history of autoimmune disease or who were on systemic immunosuppression. In every dose cohort, peripheral blood was drawn for TCR sequencing at baseline, cycle 4 day 1, and cycle 7 day 1. Samples were obtained from an open-label, multicenter, first-in-human phase I dose-escalation trial of ivuxolimab. Adults with locally advanced or metastatic head and neck squamous cell, hepatocellular, melanoma or renal cell carcinoma were enrolled in the trial. Before TCR sequencing, CD4+ T cells and CD8+ T cells from peripheral blood were sorted into separate populations. Genomic DNA was extracted from sorted cells for sequencing of the TCRbeta CDR3 region. The immunoSEQ Assay was used for sequencing of TCRbeta CDR3 regions. Here the immuneACCESS table is served through TCRdb, limited to in-frame sequences with V and J called. Missing clones are a known gap in these copies; in checked studies unresolved V genes cover under half, and the rest lacks a known reason. The sample table lists 89,000 or so clones, around nine tenths of them with a count of one. The ten largest clones add up to about 0.8% of the sample.

The germline ends are 10 bases apart after V is trimmed by 0 bases and J by 3 bases. CDR1 is given as MNHEY and CDR2 as SVGAGI, both from the germline V gene. The CDR3 contains 15 residues, cysteine and phenylalanine counted. The only DNA kept is the CDR3, 45 bases in frame from the first base. The chain joins TRBV6-5 to TRBJ2-3, with a tentative D gene TRBD2 over 5 matching bases. The source of this sequence is an adult with an advanced solid tumor such as melanoma, head and neck, liver or kidney cancer. The sequencing used CD4+ or CD8+ T cells sorted from blood, collected in a trial of the OX40 agonist ivuxolimab. The base sequence is TGTGCCAGCAGTTACTCTATAGGGAGAACAGATACGCAGTATTTT. Its product reads: CASSYSIGRTDTQYF.